What follows are 21 T cell receptor beta chains derived from one specimen sequenced in a study of cytomegalovirus exposure and HLA in healthy donors. PCR used 60 Vbeta primers and 13 Jbeta primers. Clones were read by immunoSEQ multiplex PCR, and TCRdb kept only the in-frame ones, dropping some. The data contain around 58,000 clones, around four fifths of them singletons. Sample: PBMCs. These receptors originate from a male donor in good health and CMV-seropositive.

V and J are TRBV6-1 and TRBJ2-3, with D possibly TRBD1 on 6 matching bases. The V gene lost 4 bases and the J gene lost 2 bases, with 10 bases spanning the gap. This CDR3 has 14 residues. Germline loops: CDR1 MNHNS, CDR2 SASEGT. The chain's CDR3 is CASSGTAYTDTQYF. As DNA, the CDR3 is TGTGCCAGCAGTGGGACAGCCTACACAGATACGCAGTATTTT.

The chain is built from TRBV21-1 and TRBJ2-2; no DNA check was done on the table's D call, TRBD1. TRBV21-1 has pseudogene status. The CDR3 length is 16 residues. The CDR3 sequence is CAGHRTGVTNTGELFF. In DNA, the CDR3 is TGTGCCGGGCACCGGACAGGAGTAACGAACACCGGGGAGCTGTTTTTT.

The chain joins TRBV20-1 to TRBJ2-7, with D unresolved. V gave up 6 bases and J gave up 3 bases, with 9 bases separating them. The CDR3 length is 11 residues. The germline V gene encodes CDR1 DFQATT and CDR2 SNEGSKA (reference sequence). The CDR3 DNA follows: TGCAGTGCCAGCAGGTTCTACGAGCAGTACTTC. Protein: CSASRFYEQYF.

The chain has TRBV7-2 and TRBJ2-2; D might be TRBD1 (6 bases). V was cut by 5 bases and J by 7 bases, with 17 bases left in between. Germline CDR1 SGHTA, CDR2 FQGNSA. The CDR3 has 15 amino acids. The CDR3 DNA sequence: TGTGCCAGCAGCCCAAGGACTCTCAGGGGCGGGGAGCTGTTTTTT. Translating gives CASSPRTLRGGELFF.

This chain joins TRBV6-1 and TRBJ2-5; D might be TRBD1 (6 bases). In germline, CDR1 is MNHNS, CDR2 SASEGT. V lost 7 bases and J lost 5, with 17 bases in between. The CDR3 runs to 14 residues. The CDR3: CASTDRGQGETQYF. CDR3 in DNA: TGTGCCAGCACTGACCGGGGCCAGGGGGAGACCCAGTACTTC.

This chain's CDR3 is CASSREQNEQYF. Written as DNA, the CDR3 is TGCGCCAGCAGCCGTGAACAGAACGAGCAGTACTTC. This chain connects TRBV5-1 to TRBJ2-7; D gene unclear. Trimming shortened V by 4 bases and J by 5 bases, and 10 bases separated the two germline ends. The CDR3 is made up of 12 amino acids. Germline CDR1 is SGHRS and CDR2 is YFSETQ.

The gene calls are TRBV7-9 and TRBJ1-3, with 7 bases aligning to TRBD1. This CDR3 has 16 amino acids. V shed 6 bases and J 4 bases; nucleotides not matched to a gene: 12. Germline CDR1 SEHNR, CDR2 FQNEAQ (reference sequence). The CDR3, as DNA: TGTGCCAGCAGTCCGGGACAGCCGGCGGGCGGAAACACCATATATTTT. It codes for CASSPGQPAGGNTIYF.

J is TRBJ2-5 and V is TRBV4-3; the match to TRBD2 covers 7 bases. The CDR3 covers 13 residues. V lost 2 bases to trimming and J lost 5 bases; unmatched junction nucleotides: 2. CDR1 is LGHNA and CDR2 is YSLEER in the germline V gene. The chain's CDR3 is CASSQLGGETQYF. In DNA, the CDR3 is TGCGCCAGCAGCCAATTGGGGGGGGAGACCCAGTACTTC.

The rearrangement links TRBV2 to TRBJ1-2, with 9 bases matching TRBD1. The CDR3 contains 15 residues. The V gene's germline CDR1 is SNHLY and CDR2 FYNNEI. V was pared by 3 bases and J by 3 bases, with 5 bases of the junction left unmatched. In DNA, the CDR3 is TGTGCCAGCAGTGAGGACAGGGGAGAGGACTATGGCTACACCTTC. Translating it yields CASSEDRGEDYGYTF.

This clone came up a few times. In the same sample, other DNA sequences code for this CDR3. The rearrangement joins TRBV6-5 to TRBJ1-4; the match to TRBD1 covers 7 bases. The J segment lost 2 bases and the V segment lost 5 bases, leaving 2 bases of the junction unmatched. Germline V CDR1 and CDR2: MNHEY, SVGAGI. This CDR3 contains 14 residues. CDR3 in amino acids: CASSGQATNEKLFF. The CDR3, as DNA: TGTGCCAGCAGTGGACAGGCGACTAATGAAAAACTGTTTTTT.

The CDR3 region has the DNA TGTGCCAGCAGCTTACAGAAGAATCAGCCCCAGCATTTT. This sequence encodes CASSLQKNQPQHF. J is TRBJ1-5 and V is TRBV7-2; D not certain. The CDR3 totals 13 residues. The germline V and J ends were trimmed by 2 bases and 4 bases, with 6 bases remaining between them. Germline V gene sequence: CDR1 SGHTA, CDR2 FQGNSA.

The sample holds one count of this clone. V usage is TRBV5-1 and J usage is TRBJ1-1, with 11 bases matching TRBD1. The germline gives CDR1 SGHRS, CDR2 YFSETQ. V lost 4 bases to trimming and J lost 5 bases; unmatched junction nucleotides: 7. This CDR3 contains 15 residues. The chain's CDR3 is CASSAGTGGGTEAFF. The CDR3 bases are TGCGCCAGCAGCGCCGGGACAGGGGGAGGAACTGAAGCTTTCTTT.

The rearrangement links TRBV4-3 to TRBJ1-2, with D hard to call. Trimming took off 1 base at V and 8 bases at J, with 14 bases between the two ends. Germline values: CDR1 LGHNA, CDR2 YSLEER. The CDR3 has 14 amino acids. The CDR3, as DNA: TGCGCCAGCAGCCAAGCCGGGAGGTCTAGCGGCTACACCTTC. It codes for CASSQAGRSSGYTF.

The V call is TRBV4-3, the J call TRBJ1-6, with D maybe TRBD1 (5 bases). CDR3 size: 16 residues. V gave up 0 bases and J gave up 1 base, with 7 bases separating them. Germline values: CDR1 LGHNA, CDR2 YSLEER. CDR3 amino acids: CASSQETVSYNSPLHF. CDR3 in DNA: TGCGCCAGCAGCCAAGAGACAGTATCCTATAATTCACCCCTCCACTTT.

V usage is TRBV9 and J usage is TRBJ1-1; D possibly corresponds to TRBD1 (6 bases). CDR1 SGDLS and CDR2 YYNGEE come from the germline V gene. V was trimmed by 2 bases and J by 1 base, leaving 9 bases between them. This CDR3 has 14 amino acids. CDR3 bases: TGTGCCAGCAGCGTCGGACAGACGAACACTGAAGCTTTCTTT. This codes for CASSVGQTNTEAFF.

This clone was picked up a small number of times. The chain is built from TRBV6-4 and TRBJ2-3, with 12 positions matching TRBD1. The CDR3 is made up of 15 amino acids. Germline V gene lookup returns CDR1 MRHNA and CDR2 SNTAGT. V was pared by 2 bases and J by 4 bases, with 1 base of the junction left unmatched. The chain's CDR3 is CASSDGTGGADTQYF. The DNA for the CDR3 is TGTGCCAGCAGTGACGGGACAGGGGGCGCAGATACGCAGTATTTT.

This clone appeared once. The chain couples TRBV19 to TRBJ1-1; no definite D call. V lost 4 bases and J lost 1, with 7 bases in between. CDR1 and CDR2 from the germline V gene are LNHDA and SQIVND (reference sequence). The CDR3 runs to 13 residues. The CDR3 spells CASSNPGNTEAFF. The CDR3 region has the DNA TGTGCCAGTAGTAATCCGGGGAACACTGAAGCTTTCTTT.

The J gene is TRBJ2-1, the V gene TRBV4-2; TRBD2 matches 10 bases. Per the germline V gene, CDR1 is LGHNA and CDR2 is YNFKEQ. V lost 0 bases and J lost 0; bases outside the gene matches: 8. The CDR3 is 19 residues long. The DNA of the CDR3 is TGTGCCAGCAGCCAAGAGAGCGGGGGGGCTTCTTACTCCTACAATGAGCAGTTCTTC. Its translation: CASSQESGGASYSYNEQFF.

This chain uses TRBV30 with TRBJ2-7, with D unclear. Trimming took 3 bases from V and 3 from J, leaving 9 bases between them. CDR3 size: 12 residues. Germline V gives CDR1 GTSNPN, CDR2 SVGIG (reference sequence). The CDR3 DNA reads TGTGCCTGGAGAGGCAGGTTCTACGAGCAGTACTTC. Encoded protein: CAWRGRFYEQYF. Together with reference TRBV30 and TRBJ2-7, the CDR3 gives the full variable domain: SQTIHQWPATLVQPVGSPLSLECTVEGTSNPNLYWYRQAAGRGLQLLFYSVGIGQISSEVPQNLSASRPQDRQFILSSKKLLLSDSGFYLCAWRGRFYEQYFGPGTRLTVT.

The V and J genes are TRBV18 and TRBJ1-5; 9 bases map to TRBD1. The germline V gene has CDR1 KGHSH and CDR2 LQKENI. Trimming removed 2 bases from V and 3 bases from J; junction bases left unmatched: 2. The length of the CDR3 is 15 residues. CDR3 in amino acids: CASSPWTGVNQPQHF. DNA of the CDR3: TGTGCCAGCTCACCATGGACAGGGGTCAATCAGCCCCAGCATTTT.

For this clone: A junction end diverges from the germline sequence, so it may reflect a read error. Other DNA sequences in the same sample also yield this CDR3. The chain recombines TRBV6-1 with TRBJ1-3; D gene uncertain. The CDR3 sequence is 16 residues long. Germline lookup yields CDR1 MNHNS and CDR2 SASEGT. The CDR3 loop reads CASSDRPQLTGNTIYF. The DNA for the CDR3 is TGTGCCAGTAGTGATCGCCCACAGTTAACTGGAAACACCATATATTTT.